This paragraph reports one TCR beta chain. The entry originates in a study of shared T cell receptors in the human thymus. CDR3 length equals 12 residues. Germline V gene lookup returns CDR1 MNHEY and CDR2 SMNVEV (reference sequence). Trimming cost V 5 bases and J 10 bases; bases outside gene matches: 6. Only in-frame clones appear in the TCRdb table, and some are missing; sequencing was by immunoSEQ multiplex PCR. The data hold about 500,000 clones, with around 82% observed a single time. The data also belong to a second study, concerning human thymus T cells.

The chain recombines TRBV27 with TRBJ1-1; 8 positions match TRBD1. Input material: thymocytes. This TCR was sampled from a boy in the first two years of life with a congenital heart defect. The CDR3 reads CASSHQGALAFF. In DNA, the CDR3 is TGTGCCAGCAGTCATCAGGGGGCGTTAGCTTTCTTT.